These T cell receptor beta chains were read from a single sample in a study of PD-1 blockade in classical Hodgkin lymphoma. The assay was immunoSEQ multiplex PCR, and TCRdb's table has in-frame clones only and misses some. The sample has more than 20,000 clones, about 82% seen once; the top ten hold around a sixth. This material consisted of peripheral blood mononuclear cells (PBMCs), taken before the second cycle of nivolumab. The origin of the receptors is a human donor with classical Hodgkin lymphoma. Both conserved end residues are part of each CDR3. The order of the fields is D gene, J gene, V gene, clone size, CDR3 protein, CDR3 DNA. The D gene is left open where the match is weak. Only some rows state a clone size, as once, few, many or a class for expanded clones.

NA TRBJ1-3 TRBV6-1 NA CASSPYTVSGNTIYF TGTGCCAGCAGCCCCTACACCGTCTCTGGAAACACCATATATTTT
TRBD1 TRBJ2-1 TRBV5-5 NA CASSQLTGARGEQFF TGTGCCAGCAGCCAACTGACAGGGGCCAGGGGGGAGCAGTTCTTC
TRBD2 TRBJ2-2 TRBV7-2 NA CASSLKLISSGINTGELFF TGTGCCAGCAGCTTAAAGCTAATTAGTAGCGGGATTAACACCGGGGAGCTGTTTTTT
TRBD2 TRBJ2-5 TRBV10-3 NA CAISEPAGPETQYF TGTGCCATCAGTGAACCAGCGGGACCAGAGACCCAGTACTTC
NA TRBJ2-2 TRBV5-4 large CASSDQNPGLRRELFF TGTGCCAGCAGCGATCAGAACCCGGGACTCCGAAGGGAGCTGTTTTTT
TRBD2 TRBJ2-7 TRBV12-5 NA CASGTGGGITYF TGTGCTAGTGGTACCGGGGGGGGCATTACGTACTTC
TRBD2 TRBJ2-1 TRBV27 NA CASRPSGAGEQFF TGTGCCAGCAGACCTAGCGGGGCCGGTGAGCAGTTCTTC
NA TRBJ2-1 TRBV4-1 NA CASSQGGDFEQFF TGCGCCAGCAGCCAAGGTGGGGACTTTGAGCAGTTCTTC
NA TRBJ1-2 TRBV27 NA CASRKLEASGYTF TGTGCCAGCAGGAAGTTAGAGGCGTCTGGCTACACCTTC
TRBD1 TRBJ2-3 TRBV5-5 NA CASSLEGQGAYTDTQYF TGTGCCAGCAGCTTGGAGGGACAGGGGGCCTACACAGATACGCAGTATTTT
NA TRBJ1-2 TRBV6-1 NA CASREWGREGYTF TGTGCCAGCAGAGAGTGGGGTCGGGAGGGCTACACCTTC
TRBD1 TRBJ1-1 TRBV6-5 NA CASRRQGGNTEAFF TGTGCCAGCAGAAGACAGGGCGGGAACACTGAAGCTTTCTTT
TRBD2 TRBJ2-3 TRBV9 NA CASGGAGGLRDTQYF TGTGCCAGCGGGGGAGCGGGGGGGCTCCGCGATACGCAGTATTTT
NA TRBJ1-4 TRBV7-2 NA CASSTPIGQGNEKLFF TGTGCCAGCAGCACGCCAATCGGGCAGGGTAATGAAAAACTGTTTTTT
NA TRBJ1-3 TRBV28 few CASSLPGQLGNTIYF TGTGCCAGCAGTCTCCCGGGACAACTTGGAAACACCATATATTTT
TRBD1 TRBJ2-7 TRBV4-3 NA CASSQETGGRYEQYF TGCGCCAGCAGCCAAGAGACAGGGGGGAGATACGAGCAGTACTTC
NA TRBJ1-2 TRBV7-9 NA CASSLDSAVHGYTF TGTGCCAGCAGCTTAGATTCGGCAGTGCATGGCTACACCTTC
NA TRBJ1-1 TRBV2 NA CASSLQGNVAEAFF TGTGCCAGCAGTCTCCAGGGAAACGTAGCTGAAGCTTTCTTT
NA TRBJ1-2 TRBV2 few CASSLNRDAYGYTF TGTGCCAGCAGTTTAAACAGGGACGCCTATGGCTACACCTTC
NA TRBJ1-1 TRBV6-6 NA CASSQAPQGGTEAFF TGTGCCAGCAGCCAGGCACCTCAGGGAGGGACTGAAGCTTTCTTT
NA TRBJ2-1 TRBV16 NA CASSQSVGASNNEQFF TGTGCCAGCAGCCAATCCGTCGGCGCGTCCAACAATGAGCAGTTCTTC
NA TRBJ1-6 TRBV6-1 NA CATRTEGSYNSPLHF TGTGCCACCAGGACAGAGGGTTCCTATAATTCACCCCTCCACTTT
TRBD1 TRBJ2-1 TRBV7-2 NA CASSLQTGYHEQFF TGTGCCAGCAGCCTTCAGACAGGGTACCATGAGCAGTTCTTC
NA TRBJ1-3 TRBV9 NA CASSVGFGLTSGNTIYF TGTGCCAGCAGCGTAGGTTTCGGGTTGACCTCTGGAAACACCATATATTTT
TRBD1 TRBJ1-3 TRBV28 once CASSFFGDSGDSGNTIYF TGTGCCAGCAGTTTTTTCGGGGACAGTGGAGACTCTGGAAACACCATATATTTT
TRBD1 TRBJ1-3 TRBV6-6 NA CASSRDRASGNTIYF TGTGCCAGTAGCCGGGACAGGGCTTCCGGAAACACCATATATTTT
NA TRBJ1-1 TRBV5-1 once CASSLSVNTEAFF TGCGCCAGCAGCTTGTCGGTGAACACTGAAGCTTTCTTT
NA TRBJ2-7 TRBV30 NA CAWSVAGEPYEQYF TGTGCCTGGAGTGTAGCCGGAGAACCCTACGAGCAGTACTTC
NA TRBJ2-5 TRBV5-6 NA CASSFNGAEETQYF TGTGCCAGCAGCTTTAACGGGGCCGAGGAGACCCAGTACTTC
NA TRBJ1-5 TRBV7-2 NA CASSLEFEGSTAQHF TGTGCCAGCAGCCTCGAGTTTGAGGGGTCCACGGCCCAGCATTTT
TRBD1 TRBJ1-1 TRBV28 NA CASTPTGRAEAFF TGTGCCAGCACCCCGACAGGGAGGGCTGAAGCTTTCTTT
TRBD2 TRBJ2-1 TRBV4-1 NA CASSPARGGADEQFF TGCGCCAGCAGCCCTGCTCGCGGGGGGGCAGACGAGCAGTTCTTC
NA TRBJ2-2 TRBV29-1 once CSVEAPWNTGELFF TGCAGCGTTGAAGCCCCGTGGAACACCGGGGAGCTGTTTTTT
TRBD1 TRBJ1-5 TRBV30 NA CAWSLEGAIASAQHF TGTGCCTGGAGTTTGGAGGGGGCGATCGCGTCAGCCCAGCATTTT
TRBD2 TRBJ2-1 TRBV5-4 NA CASSLSPLAGGYNEQFF TGTGCCAGCAGCCTCAGTCCCCTAGCGGGAGGGTACAATGAGCAGTTCTTC
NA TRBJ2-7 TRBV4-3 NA CASSHGTAVVYEQYF TGCGCCAGCAGCCACGGGACCGCCGTAGTCTACGAGCAGTACTTC
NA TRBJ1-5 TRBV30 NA CACRDVRDNSNQPQHF TGTGCCTGCCGAGACGTCCGCGACAATAGCAATCAGCCCCAGCATTTT
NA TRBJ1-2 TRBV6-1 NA CASSPDYYGYTF TGTGCCAGCAGTCCGGATTACTATGGCTACACCTTC
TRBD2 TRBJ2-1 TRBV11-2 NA CASIASGRGEQFF TGTGCCAGTATAGCTAGCGGGAGGGGTGAGCAGTTCTTC
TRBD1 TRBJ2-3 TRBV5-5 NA CASSLASTGWTDTQYF TGTGCCAGCAGCTTGGCCTCGACAGGGTGGACAGATACGCAGTATTTT
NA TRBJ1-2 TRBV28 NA CASTPLGHSNLLNYGYTF TGTGCCAGCACCCCCCTGGGGCACAGCAACTTACTAAACTATGGCTACACCTTC
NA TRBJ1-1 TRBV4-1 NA CASSRQPTTNTEAFF TGCGCCAGCAGCCGGCAACCGACAACGAACACTGAAGCTTTCTTT
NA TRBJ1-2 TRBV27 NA CASSLIGRGGYTF TGTGCCAGCAGTTTAATCGGCAGGGGTGGCTACACCTTC
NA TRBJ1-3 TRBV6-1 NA CASSRTSGNTIYF TGTGCCAGCAGTAGGACCTCTGGAAACACCATATATTTT
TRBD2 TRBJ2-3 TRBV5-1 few CASSRGTSGEDTQYF TGCGCCAGCTCCCGGGGGACTAGCGGGGAAGATACGCAGTATTTT
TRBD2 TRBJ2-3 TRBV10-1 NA CASSGTNRAGVPDTQYF TGCGCCAGCAGTGGGACCAATAGGGCGGGAGTTCCAGATACGCAGTATTTT
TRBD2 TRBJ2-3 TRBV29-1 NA CSALSETSGEAFSTDTQYF TGCAGCGCATTAAGTGAGACTAGCGGGGAGGCCTTTAGCACAGATACGCAGTATTTT
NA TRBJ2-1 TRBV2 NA CASSGGGPPSYNEQFF TGTGCCAGCAGTGGAGGAGGGCCCCCGTCGTACAATGAGCAGTTCTTC
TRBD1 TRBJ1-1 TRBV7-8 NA CASSLAQGASTEAFF TGTGCCAGCAGCTTAGCGCAGGGGGCTAGCACTGAAGCTTTCTTT
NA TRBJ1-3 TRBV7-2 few CASSPWRSGNTIYF TGTGCCAGCAGCCCGTGGAGGAGCGGAAACACCATATATTTT
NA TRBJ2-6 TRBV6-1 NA CASSVGHWTSGANVLTF TGTGCCAGCAGTGTGGGACATTGGACCTCTGGGGCCAACGTCCTGACTTTC
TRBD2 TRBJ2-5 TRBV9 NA CASSISGDWYQETQYF TGTGCCAGCAGCATCAGCGGGGATTGGTACCAAGAGACCCAGTACTTC
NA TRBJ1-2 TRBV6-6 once CASSYPLKGVYGYTF TGTGCCAGCAGTTACCCCCTTAAAGGGGTATATGGCTACACCTTC
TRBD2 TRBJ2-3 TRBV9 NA CASSVELAGGRDTQYF TGTGCCAGCAGCGTAGAGCTAGCGGGAGGTAGAGATACGCAGTATTTT
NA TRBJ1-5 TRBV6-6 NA CASMRKTDLNQPQHF TGTGCCAGCATGCGGAAGACAGATCTAAATCAGCCCCAGCATTTT
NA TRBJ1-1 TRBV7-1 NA CASSFPTMAIEAFF TGTGCCAGCAGCTTCCCCACGATGGCTATTGAAGCTTTCTTT
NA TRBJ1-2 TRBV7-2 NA CASSLGEGRYGYTF TGTGCCAGCAGCTTAGGGGAGGGAAGGTATGGCTACACCTTC